The 15 T cell receptor beta chains presented below share a single source sample, sequenced in a study of beta chain features in type 1 diabetes (dated by TCRdb to the late 2010s). The library relied on the immunoSEQ multiplex PCR assay. The entire amount of isolated RNA was reverse transcribed using the High Capacity cDNA Reverse Transcription Kit, so the sequenced TCRB transcripts were expressed ones. TCRdb retrieved this table from immuneACCESS and kept in-frame rearrangements only. Not all clones are present; in checked studies, unresolved V genes account for under half, and no reason is known for the remainder. Within this sample are 160,000 or so clones, with 11% of them counted one time only. The ten top clones hold roughly 1.9% of the sample. Material for sequencing was central memory CD4+ T cells from blood. These receptors came from a young man in good health.

The CDR3 reads CSVDPGWSGELFF. In DNA form, the CDR3 reads TGCAGCGTTGATCCGGGTTGGAGCGGGGAGCTGTTTTTT. The chain has TRBV29-1 and TRBJ2-2; D unclear. Trimming cost V 3 bases and J 7 bases, with 12 bases left between them. Germline values: CDR1 SQVTM, CDR2 ANQGSEA. The CDR3 runs 13 residues.

This clone appeared many times. The chain is built from TRBV13 and TRBJ2-7; TRBD1 aligns across 8 bases. Losses at the gene ends were 6 bases for V and 0 bases for J; bases not matched to a gene: 4. Looked up from germline, CDR1 is PRHDT and CDR2 is FYEKMQ (reference sequence). This CDR3 contains 14 residues. The CDR3 bases are TGTGCCAGCAGTTCTACAGGGGGCTCCTACGAGCAGTACTTC. Translation: CASSSTGGSYEQYF.

This clone has only a few counts. The rearrangement joins TRBV28 to TRBJ1-3; D is uncertain. The germline V gene has CDR1 MDHEN and CDR2 SYDVKM. V lost 4 bases and J lost 2, with 9 bases in between. CDR3 length equals 14 residues. This CDR3 reads CASSSTVAGNTIYF. CDR3 bases: TGTGCCAGCAGTTCTACAGTGGCTGGAAACACCATATATTTT.

The chain is built from TRBV30 and TRBJ1-6, with D hard to call. CDR3 length: 12 amino acids. CDR1 GTSNPN and CDR2 SVGIG come from the germline V gene (reference sequence). The V gene lost 4 bases and the J gene lost 5 bases, with 6 bases spanning the gap. This CDR3 is CAWTSNNSPLHF. The CDR3 DNA reads TGTGCCTGGACCAGCAATAATTCACCCCTCCACTTT.

The chain employs TRBV5-4 and TRBJ1-1; D is possibly TRBD1 (5 bases). Trimming removed 4 bases at V and 1 base at J, with 11 bases between. This CDR3 has 14 amino acids. Germline values: CDR1 SGHNT, CDR2 YYREEE (reference sequence). This CDR3 reads CASSPGETNTEAFF. CDR3 DNA: TGTGCCAGCAGCCCGGGGGAAACGAACACTGAAGCTTTCTTT.

This clone was seen ten or more times. This chain uses TRBV7-2 with TRBJ2-5, with D maybe TRBD1 (6 bases). Germline V gene data show CDR1 as SGHTA and CDR2 as FQGNSA. CDR3 length: 14 amino acids. Trimming pared 5 bases from V and 4 bases from J, leaving 14 bases between. This CDR3 reads CASSRPGAGETQYF. The CDR3 DNA is TGTGCCAGCAGCCGCCCAGGGGCCGGAGAGACCCAGTACTTC. The entire variable domain, with the rest obtained from reference TRBV7-2 and TRBJ2-5, is as follows: GAGVSQSPSNKVTEKGKDVELRCDPISGHTALYWYRQSLGQGLEFLIYFQGNSAPDKSGLPSDRFSAERTGGSVSTLTIQRTQQEDSAVYLCASSRPGAGETQYFGPGTRLLVL.

The rearrangement joins TRBV10-3 to TRBJ2-5; D not certain. Germline loops: CDR1 ENHRY, CDR2 SYGVKD. The CDR3 consists of 12 residues. V dropped 2 bases and J dropped 2 bases, with 3 bases sitting between them. The CDR3 sequence: CAISEEQETQYF. CDR3 bases: TGTGCCATCAGTGAGGAGCAAGAGACCCAGTACTTC.

Only a few counts were recorded for this clone. The V gene is TRBV6-6, the J gene TRBJ2-7; D perhaps matches TRBD2 (7 bases). Looked up from germline, CDR1 is MNHNY and CDR2 is SVGAGI (reference sequence). V was shortened by 6 bases and J by 1 base, with 19 bases between the two germline ends. This CDR3 has 16 amino acids. CDR3 bases: TGTGCCAGCAGCCCCCGTGGGGGGGCCCTTTCCTACGAGCAGTACTTC. The encoded protein is CASSPRGGALSYEQYF.

Only a few counts were recorded for this clone. The V call is TRBV10-3, the J call TRBJ2-5; D is unclear. Germline V gene sequence: CDR1 ENHRY, CDR2 SYGVKD. Trimming pared 4 bases from V and 0 bases from J, leaving 3 bases between. There are 12 residues in the CDR3. CDR3 in amino acids: CAISVNQETQYF. The CDR3 DNA sequence: TGTGCCATCAGTGTAAACCAAGAGACCCAGTACTTC.

This chain uses TRBV18 with TRBJ1-1; D uncertain. The CDR3 has 14 residues. The germline V gene encodes CDR1 KGHSH and CDR2 LQKENI. V lost 2 bases and J 4 bases, leaving 11 bases between the germline ends. The chain's CDR3 is CASSPDPRGTEAFF. As DNA, the CDR3 is TGTGCCAGCTCACCAGACCCCCGAGGCACTGAAGCTTTCTTT.

This clone turned up a few times. The chain recombines TRBV5-1 with TRBJ2-5; D may be TRBD2 (5 bases). Germline V gene sequence: CDR1 SGHRS, CDR2 YFSETQ. V was pared by 2 bases and J by 0 bases, with 8 bases between. The CDR3 is made up of 14 amino acids. The CDR3 region is CASSFGEYQETQYF. The CDR3 DNA reads TGCGCCAGCAGCTTCGGGGAGTACCAAGAGACCCAGTACTTC.

V usage is TRBV7-2 and J usage is TRBJ2-3; 9 nucleotides align to TRBD2. After removal of 1 base from V and 4 bases from J, the junction contained 6 bases not matched to a gene. This CDR3 contains 16 residues. Looked up from germline, CDR1 is SGHTA and CDR2 is FQGNSA. The CDR3 bases are TGTGCCAGCAGCTTAGGTAGCGGGAGAGGGGCAGATACGCAGTATTTT. Translation gives CASSLGSGRGADTQYF.

There are a few counts of this clone. The gene calls are TRBV7-9 and TRBJ1-1, with D possibly TRBD1 on 6 matching bases. Deletions cut 2 bases from V and 11 bases from J, with 15 bases between. The CDR3 is 13 amino acids. Germline-derived CDR1 and CDR2 are SEHNR and FQNEAQ (reference sequence). The CDR3 DNA follows: TGTGCCAGCAGCTTATTTGTTCAGGGGTGGGCTTTCTTT. Amino acid sequence: CASSLFVQGWAFF.

The chain combines TRBV10-3 with TRBJ2-2; D is perhaps TRBD2 (6 bases). V shed 4 bases and J shed 5 bases, with 14 bases lying between them. This CDR3 is built from 15 residues. Germline values: CDR1 ENHRY, CDR2 SYGVKD. CDR3 bases: TGTGCCATCAGTGCGGGACTCCTCGCTACCGGGGAGCTGTTTTTT. Its translation is CAISAGLLATGELFF.

Only a few counts were recorded for this clone. This chain uses TRBV14 with TRBJ1-1; no clear D. V was pared by 4 bases and J by 4 bases, with 7 bases between. This CDR3 comprises 12 residues. Looked up from germline, CDR1 is SGHDN and CDR2 is FVKESK. The CDR3 nucleotides read TGTGCCAGCAGCCGACTTTTCACTGAAGCTTTCTTT. This translates into CASSRLFTEAFF. The variable domain in full, with the rest retrieved from reference TRBV14 and TRBJ1-1, is EAGVTQFPSHSVIEKGQTVTLRCDPISGHDNLYWYRRVMGKEIKFLLHFVKESKQDESGMPNNRFLAERTGGTYSTLKVQPAELEDSGVYFCASSRLFTEAFFGQGTRLTVV.